Following are 24 T cell receptor beta chains from one sample sequenced in a study of T-cell reconstitution after alpha-beta-depleted transplantation in children. Preparation of the TCRbeta library used unique molecular identifiers. Each CDR3 protein is one row after TCRdb ran MiXCR on the PCR reads. The table shows about 250,000 distinct CDR3 sequences, with about 24% occurring only once. The material was PBMCs, mostly from graft donor cells, obtained 360 days after TCRalphabeta/CD19-depleted stem cell transplant. The receptors were sampled from a female patient aged 2-10 years who had a stem cell transplant for congenital amegakaryocytic thrombocytopenia, so the T cells may come from the graft donor.

This chain links TRBV12-3 or TRBV12-4 with TRBJ1-4, with D unclear. The CDR3 length is 13 residues. V lost 0 bases to trimming and J lost 8 bases, with 7 bases between them. CDR3 region: CASSLAGGEKLFF. The CDR3 DNA reads as TGTGCCAGCAGTTTAGCCGGTGGGGAAAAACTGTTTTTT.

This clonotype came up many times. The chain has TRBV10-3 and TRBJ2-3, with 14 bases aligning to TRBD2. The CDR3 contains 19 residues. With 5 bases clipped from V and 0 bases from J, the junction kept 10 bases outside the gene matches. Germline assignment: CDR1 ENHRY and CDR2 SYGVKD. The CDR3 protein is CAISKTSGGASKSTDTQYF. Written as DNA, the CDR3 is TGTGCCATCAGTAAGACTAGCGGGGGGGCAAGTAAGAGCACAGATACGCAGTATTTT.

This chain connects TRBV4-3 to TRBJ2-3; the match to TRBD2 covers 13 bases. Germline CDR1 reads LGHNA; CDR2 reads YSLEER. The CDR3 consists of 17 residues. V shed 1 base and J 3 bases; nucleotides not matched to a gene: 4. CDR3 DNA sequence: TGCGCCAGCAGCCAAGCAACTAGCGGGAGGGTGACAGATACGCAGTATTTT. It is translated as CASSQATSGRVTDTQYF.

This clonotype turned up a few times. The rearrangement links TRBV3-1 to TRBJ1-2; D call uncertain. CDR3 length: 14 residues. Germline CDR1 is LGHDT and CDR2 is YNNKEL (reference sequence). Deletions cut 1 base from V and 0 bases from J, with 6 bases between. CDR3 sequence (DNA): TGTGCCAGCAGCCAAGGAGCAACTAACTATGGCTACACCTTC. This sequence encodes CASSQGATNYGYTF.

This chain links TRBV29-1 with TRBJ2-7, with D uncertain. V gave up 8 bases and J gave up 6 bases, with 8 bases separating them. The germline V gene encodes CDR1 SQVTM and CDR2 ANQGSEA. The CDR3 length is 9 residues. The CDR3 DNA is TGCAGCCTCTACTGCGAGCAGTACTTC. Translated: CSLYCEQYF.

This chain connects TRBV5-6 to TRBJ2-1; TRBD1 is a possible D gene (5 bases). Trimming left V 0 bases short and J 5 bases short, with 12 bases between. Germline V gives CDR1 SGHDT, CDR2 YYEEEE. The CDR3 sequence is 15 residues long. The CDR3 DNA is TGTGCCAGCAGCTTGGAGTGGCAGGGAAACAATGAGCAGTTCTTC. It specifies CASSLEWQGNNEQFF.

This chain connects TRBV6-1 to TRBJ1-2, with TRBD1 matching 12 bases. Germline assignment: CDR1 MNHNS and CDR2 SASEGT. The V and J ends lost 6 bases and 8 bases, in that order; junction bases with no gene match: 10. The CDR3 runs 15 residues. In DNA, the CDR3 is TGTGCCAGCAGAATTTCGGGACAGGGGGCTTCGGGCTACACCTTC. Amino acids: CASRISGQGASGYTF.

The rearrangement links TRBV28 to TRBJ2-5; tentative D call: TRBD1 (5 bases). Germline V gene sequence: CDR1 MDHEN, CDR2 SYDVKM. There are 15 residues in the CDR3. The V end lost 3 bases, the J end lost 5 bases, and 16 bases lay between the germline ends. The CDR3 loop reads CASSFVRQGVETQYF. The CDR3 DNA sequence: TGTGCCAGCAGTTTTGTGCGACAAGGGGTCGAGACCCAGTACTTC.

This clonotype occurred many times. The chain carries TRBV28 and TRBJ1-2; perhaps TRBD1 as D (6 bases). CDR1 and CDR2 (germline): MDHEN, SYDVKM. Trimming shortened V by 6 bases and J by 6 bases, and 11 bases separated the two germline ends. The CDR3 is made up of 12 amino acids. The CDR3 here is CASRTGGNGYTF. CDR3 coding DNA: TGTGCCAGCAGAACCGGGGGCAATGGCTACACCTTC.

The genes are TRBV3-1 and TRBJ2-7; 9 bases map to TRBD2. CDR1 LGHDT and CDR2 YNNKEL come from the germline V gene (reference sequence). Losses at the gene ends were 5 bases for V and 0 bases for J; bases not matched to a gene: 2. This CDR3 has 14 amino acids. CDR3 sequence (DNA): TGTGCCAGCAGCTATAGCGGGAGCTCCTACGAGCAGTACTTC. Protein: CASSYSGSSYEQYF.

The sample holds a few counts of this clonotype. The chain combines TRBV10-3 with TRBJ2-1, with D uncertain. This CDR3 has 13 residues. V was shortened by 6 bases and J by 8 bases, with 14 bases between the two germline ends. The germline V gene has CDR1 ENHRY and CDR2 SYGVKD. CDR3 loop: CAISLLRFDEQFF. CDR3 nucleotide sequence: TGTGCCATCAGCCTTTTAAGGTTCGATGAGCAGTTCTTC.

The rearrangement joins TRBV5-1 to TRBJ1-6; TRBD1 might be the D (6 bases). The V end was cut by 4 bases, the J end by 6 bases, with 14 bases between. CDR1 SGHRS and CDR2 YFSETQ come from the germline V gene. The CDR3 sequence is 15 residues long. The CDR3 reads CASSGGTTGNSPLHF. DNA for the CDR3: TGCGCCAGCAGCGGCGGGACAACGGGTAATTCACCCCTCCACTTT. The full variable domain, with the rest looked up from reference TRBV5-1 and TRBJ1-6, is KAGVTQTPRYLIKTRGQQVTLSCSPISGHRSVSWYQQTPGQGLQFLFEYFSETQRNKGNFPGRFSGRQFSNSRSEMNVSTLELGDSALYLCASSGGTTGNSPLHFGNGTRLTVT.

Many counts were recorded for this clonotype. The chain links TRBV4-1 to TRBJ2-3; D gene unclear. The germline V and J ends were trimmed by 5 bases and 0 bases, with 18 bases remaining between them. Germline lookup yields CDR1 MGHRA and CDR2 YSYEKL. CDR3 size: 17 residues. The CDR3 protein is CASSLDRGPSSTDTQYF. The CDR3 nucleotides are TGCGCCAGCAGCTTGGATCGTGGACCTTCTAGCACAGATACGCAGTATTTT.

This clonotype is classed as medium-sized. The chain uses TRBV10-3 and TRBJ2-1, with D possibly called TRBD1 or TRBD2 (5 bases each). V was trimmed by 0 bases and J by 7 bases, leaving 13 bases between them. CDR1 ENHRY and CDR2 SYGVKD come from the germline V gene. This CDR3 is built from 15 residues. The CDR3 DNA is TGTGCCATCAGTGAGTCGAGGGGTCTAAGGAATGAGCAGTTCTTC. This codes for CAISESRGLRNEQFF.

This clonotype was counted between two and nine times. DNA for the CDR3: TGTGCCAGCACCCGGGACTCCCTCGACGAGCAGTACTTC. Its protein product is CASTRDSLDEQYF. V gene TRBV12-3 or TRBV12-4 combines with J gene TRBJ2-7, with D possibly being TRBD2 (6 bases). V was cut by 7 bases and J by 5 bases, with 15 bases left in between. CDR3 size: 13 residues.

The rearrangement joins TRBV6-2 or TRBV6-3 to TRBJ2-7; 8 bases line up with TRBD1. V dropped 6 bases and J dropped 4; count of bases not matched to a gene: 8. The CDR3 is made up of 14 amino acids. CDR1 and CDR2 from the germline V gene are MNHEY and SVGEGT. Here the CDR3 DNA reads TGTGCCAGCAGACCCCGAGACAGGGGTTACGAGCAGTACTTC. Its protein is CASRPRDRGYEQYF.

V gene TRBV4-1 combines with J gene TRBJ1-1; tentatively, D is TRBD1 (5 bases). The V gene lost 0 bases and the J gene lost 5 bases, with 13 bases spanning the gap. The germline V gene has CDR1 MGHRA and CDR2 YSYEKL. The CDR3 covers 15 residues. The chain's CDR3 is CASSQDPAGRTEAFF. The DNA for the CDR3 is TGCGCCAGCAGCCAAGATCCGGCAGGGCGGACTGAAGCTTTCTTT.

V and J are TRBV18 and TRBJ2-7; 8 nucleotides match TRBD2. There are 14 residues in the CDR3. With 1 base clipped from V and 7 bases from J, the junction kept 6 bases outside the gene matches. The germline gives CDR1 KGHSH, CDR2 LQKENI. The CDR3 sequence is CASSPQRELIEQYF. The CDR3 DNA reads as TGTGCCAGCTCACCACAGCGGGAGCTGATAGAGCAGTACTTC.

The V call is TRBV5-1, the J call TRBJ2-5; possibly TRBD1 for D (5 bases). The V end was cut by 0 bases, the J end by 1 base, with 13 bases between. Germline-derived CDR1 and CDR2 are SGHRS and YFSETQ. The length of the CDR3 is 16 residues. CDR3 nucleotides: TGCGCCAGCAGCTTGGGTCCCCACGACAGCCAAGAGACCCAGTACTTC. This encodes CASSLGPHDSQETQYF.

The J gene is TRBJ2-3, the V gene TRBV7-2; TRBD2 agrees at 8 bases. There are 17 residues in the CDR3. CDR1 is SGHTA, CDR2 FQGNSA, per germline. After removal of 6 bases from V and 1 base from J, the junction contained 12 bases not matched to a gene. The CDR3 spells CASSFFRGAGGTDTQYF. The CDR3 bases are TGTGCCAGCAGTTTCTTTAGGGGAGCGGGGGGCACAGATACGCAGTATTTT. The full variable domain, with the rest looked up from reference TRBV7-2 and TRBJ2-3, is GAGVSQSPSNKVTEKGKDVELRCDPISGHTALYWYRQSLGQGLEFLIYFQGNSAPDKSGLPSDRFSAERTGGSVSTLTIQRTQQEDSAVYLCASSFFRGAGGTDTQYFGPGTRLTVL.

This clonotype was detected only a few times. The gene calls are TRBV7-8 and TRBJ2-5; D ambiguous. CDR1 and CDR2 from the germline V gene are SGHVS and FQNEAQ. V was trimmed by 7 bases and J by 5 bases, leaving 14 bases between them. The CDR3 is made up of 13 amino acids. The CDR3, as DNA: TGTGCCAGCACTATGCAGGTCCGGGAGACCCAGTACTTC. Protein product: CASTMQVRETQYF. The whole variable domain, filled in from reference TRBV7-8 and TRBJ2-5, reads GAGVSQSPRYKVAKRGQDVALRCDPISGHVSLFWYQQALGQGPEFLTYFQNEAQLDKSGLPSDRFFAERPEGSVSTLKIQRTQQEDSAVYLCASTMQVRETQYFGPGTRLLVL.

The chain uses TRBV7-9 and TRBJ2-3; 7 bases fit TRBD2. J gave up 2 bases and V 4 bases, and 9 bases lay outside the gene matches. The CDR3 has 16 amino acids. CDR1 and CDR2 (germline): SEHNR, FQNEAQ (reference sequence). CDR3 DNA sequence: TGTGCCAGCAGCTCGACTAGCCCCACAAACACAGATACGCAGTATTTT. Residues: CASSSTSPTNTDTQYF.

This clonotype was counted only a few times. The J gene is TRBJ2-1, the V gene TRBV20-1, with 9 positions matching TRBD2. CDR3 size: 17 residues. V trimming: 1 base; J trimming: 0 bases; junction bases outside the gene matches: 7. Germline lookup yields CDR1 DFQATT and CDR2 SNEGSKA (reference sequence). The CDR3 coding sequence is TGCAGTGCTAGAGGGGGAGCGGGAGGCCTCTCCTACAATGAGCAGTTCTTC. Translated: CSARGGAGGLSYNEQFF.

This clonotype appeared a few times. The chain uses TRBV10-2 and TRBJ2-3, with 13 bases identical to TRBD2. The CDR3 is 16 residues long. CDR1 is WSHSY, CDR2 SAAADI, per germline. The J segment lost 2 bases and the V segment lost 3 bases, leaving 2 bases of the junction unmatched. The DNA of the CDR3 is TGCGCCAGCAGTGATACTAGCGGGGGGGACACAGATACGCAGTATTTT. It translates to CASSDTSGGDTDTQYF.